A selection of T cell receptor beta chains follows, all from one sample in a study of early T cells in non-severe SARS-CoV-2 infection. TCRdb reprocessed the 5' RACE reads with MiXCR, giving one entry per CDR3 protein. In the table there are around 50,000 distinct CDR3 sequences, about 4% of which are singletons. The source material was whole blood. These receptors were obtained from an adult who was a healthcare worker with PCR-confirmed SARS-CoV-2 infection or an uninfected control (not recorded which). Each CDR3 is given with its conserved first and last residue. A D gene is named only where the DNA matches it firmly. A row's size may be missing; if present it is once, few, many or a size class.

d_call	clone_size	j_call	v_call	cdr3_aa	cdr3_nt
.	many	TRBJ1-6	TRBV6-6	CASSLRDYNSPLHF	TGTGCCAGCAGTCTCAGGGATTATAATTCACCCCTCCACTTT
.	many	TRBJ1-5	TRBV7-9	CASSQAGGAGSNQPQHF	TGTGCCAGCAGCCAAGCCGGGGGGGCAGGGAGCAATCAGCCCCAGCATTTT
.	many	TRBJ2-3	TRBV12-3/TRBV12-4	CASSVGAGAGDTQYF	TGTGCCAGCTCCGTCGGGGCAGGGGCAGGAGATACGCAGTATTTT
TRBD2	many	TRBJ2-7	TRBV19	CASQSGRSPYEQYF	TGTGCCTCACAAAGCGGGAGGAGTCCCTACGAGCAGTACTTC
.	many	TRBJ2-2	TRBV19	CASSISSNINTGELFF	TGTGCCAGTAGTATATCGTCGAACATCAACACCGGGGAGCTGTTTTTT
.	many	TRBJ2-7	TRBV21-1	CASREARGPSAYEQYF	TGTGCCAGCAGAGAAGCCCGGGGGCCTTCCGCCTACGAGCAGTACTTC
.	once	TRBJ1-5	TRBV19	CASSNWQKGNQPQHF	TGTGCCAGTAGTAATTGGCAGAAGGGCAATCAGCCCCAGCATTTT
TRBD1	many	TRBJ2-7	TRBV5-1	CASRMTGTGPGEQYF	TGCGCCAGCAGGATGACCGGGACAGGGCCCGGCGAGCAGTACTTC
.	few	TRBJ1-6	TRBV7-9	CASSLENPLRTLQDSPLHF	TGTGCCAGCAGCTTAGAAAATCCCCTAAGGACCCTTCAGGATTCACCCCTCCACTTT
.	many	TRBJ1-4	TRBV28	CASTRTAEKLFF	TGTGCCAGCACTAGGACAGCCGAAAAACTGTTTTTT
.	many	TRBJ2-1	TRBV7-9	CASSLAVLGDEQFF	TGTGCCAGCAGCTTAGCGGTATTAGGGGATGAGCAGTTCTTC
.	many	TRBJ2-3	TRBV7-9	CASSLNSFSTDTQYF	TGTGCCAGCAGCTTAAATAGCTTTAGCACAGATACGCAGTATTTT
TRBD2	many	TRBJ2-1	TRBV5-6	CASSYTTSGSRNEQFF	TGTGCCAGCAGCTATACGACTAGCGGGAGTCGAAATGAGCAGTTCTTC
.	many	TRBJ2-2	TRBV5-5	CASSSRGQALWELFF	TGTGCCAGCAGCTCCAGGGGCCAGGCCCTCTGGGAGCTGTTTTTT
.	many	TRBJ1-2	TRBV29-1	CSAPSGFYGYTF	TGCAGCGCTCCGTCGGGTTTCTATGGCTACACCTTC
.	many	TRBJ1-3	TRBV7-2	CASRFQGPDSAIYF	TGTGCCAGCAGGTTTCAGGGTCCTGACTCGGCCATATATTTT
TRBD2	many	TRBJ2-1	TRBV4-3	CASSGGRYNEQFF	TGCGCCAGCAGTGGCGGGAGATACAATGAGCAGTTCTTC
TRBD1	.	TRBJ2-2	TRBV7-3	CATRQGISTGELFF	TGTGCCACCAGACAGGGGATTTCCACCGGGGAGCTGTTTTTT
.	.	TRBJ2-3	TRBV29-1	CSGRREFGTDTQYF	TGCAGCGGCCGCCGGGAATTTGGGACAGATACGCAGTATTTT
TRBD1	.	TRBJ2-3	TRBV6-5	CASSPTFLRQGTDTQYF	TGTGCCAGCAGCCCAACGTTCCTGAGACAGGGAACAGATACGCAGTATTTT
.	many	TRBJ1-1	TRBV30	CAWSISRDTEAFF	TGTGCCTGGAGTATCTCAAGGGACACTGAAGCTTTCTTT
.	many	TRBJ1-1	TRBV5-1	CASSFRSREEAFF	TGCGCCAGCAGCTTTCGTTCGAGGGAGGAAGCTTTCTTT
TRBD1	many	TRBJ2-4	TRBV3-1	CASSQMAGQGNIQYF	TGTGCCAGCAGCCAAATGGCGGGACAGGGAAACATTCAGTACTTC
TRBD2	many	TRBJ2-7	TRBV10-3	CAISESTPGLVQGQYF	TGTGCCATCAGTGAGTCGACTCCTGGACTAGTTCAAGGGCAGTACTTC
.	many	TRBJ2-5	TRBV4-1	CASSQDRGKETQYF	TGCGCCAGCAGCCAAGATCGAGGAAAAGAGACCCAGTACTTC